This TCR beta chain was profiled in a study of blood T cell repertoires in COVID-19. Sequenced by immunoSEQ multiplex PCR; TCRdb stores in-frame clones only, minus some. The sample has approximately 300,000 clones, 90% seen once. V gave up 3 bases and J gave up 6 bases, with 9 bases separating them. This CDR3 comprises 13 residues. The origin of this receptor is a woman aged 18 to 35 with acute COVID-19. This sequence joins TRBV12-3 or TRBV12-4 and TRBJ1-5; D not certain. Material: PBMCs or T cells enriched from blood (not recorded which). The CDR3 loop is CASSFTSGQPQHF. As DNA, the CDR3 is TGTGCCAGCAGTTTTACCTCGGGTCAGCCCCAGCATTTT.